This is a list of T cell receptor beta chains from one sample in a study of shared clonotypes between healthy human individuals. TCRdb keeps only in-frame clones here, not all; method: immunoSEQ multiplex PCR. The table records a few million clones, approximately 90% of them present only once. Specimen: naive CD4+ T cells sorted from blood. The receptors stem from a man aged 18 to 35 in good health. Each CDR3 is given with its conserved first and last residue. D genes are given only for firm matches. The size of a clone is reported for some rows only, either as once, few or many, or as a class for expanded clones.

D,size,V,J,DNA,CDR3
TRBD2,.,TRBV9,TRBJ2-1,TGTGCCAGCAGCGTAGCTGGCGGGGGTTCGTACAATGAGCAGTTCTTC,CASSVAGGGSYNEQFF
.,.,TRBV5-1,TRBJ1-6,TGCGCCAGCAGCCCCAGGGTAGATAATTCACCCCTCCACTTT,CASSPRVDNSPLHF
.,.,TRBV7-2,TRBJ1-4,TGTGCCAGCAGCTTAGGGGGACTGGCAACTAATGAAAAACTGTTTTTT,CASSLGGLATNEKLFF
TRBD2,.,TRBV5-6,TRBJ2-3,TGTGCCAGCAGCTCGGGAGGCGCAGATACGCAGTATTTT,CASSSGGADTQYF
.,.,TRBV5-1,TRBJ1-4,TGCGCCAGCAGCTTGTCGGGCGCTTCAACTAATGAAAAACTGTTTTTT,CASSLSGASTNEKLFF
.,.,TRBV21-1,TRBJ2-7,TGTGCCAGCACCAGGGACAGAGCCTCCTACGAGCAGTACTTC,CASTRDRASYEQYF
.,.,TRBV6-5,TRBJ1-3,TGTGCCAGCAGCACGATCCCTGGAAACACCATATATTTT,CASSTIPGNTIYF
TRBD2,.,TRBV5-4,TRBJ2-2,TGTGCCAGCAGTCGTCGGACTAGCGGGGAGACCGGGGAGCTGTTTTTT,CASSRRTSGETGELFF
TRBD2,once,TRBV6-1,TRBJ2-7,TGTGCCAGCAGCCGACTAGCGGGGGGATACTACGAGCAGTACTTC,CASSRLAGGYYEQYF
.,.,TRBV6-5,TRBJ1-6,TGTGCCAGCAGTTCCCACAGGGACGATTCACCCCTCCACTTT,CASSSHRDDSPLHF
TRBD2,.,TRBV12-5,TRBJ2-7,TGTGCTAGTGGTTTGACGTCCTTCGCACTAGCGGGGGCCTACGAGCAGTACTTC,CASGLTSFALAGAYEQYF
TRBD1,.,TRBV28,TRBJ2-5,TGTGCCACCCGACAGGGGGCGGGCTGGTACTTC,CATRQGAGWYF
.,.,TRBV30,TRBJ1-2,TGTGCCTGGACGAGGTCGGGGGACTATGGCTACACCTTC,CAWTRSGDYGYTF
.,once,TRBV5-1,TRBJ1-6,TGCGCCAGCAGCTTGGAGGGATATAATTCACCCCTCCACTTT,CASSLEGYNSPLHF
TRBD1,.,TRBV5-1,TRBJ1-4,TGCGCCAGCAGCCTCCGGGACAGGGGCCAACCAACTAATGAAAAACTGTTTTTT,CASSLRDRGQPTNEKLFF
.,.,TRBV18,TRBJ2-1,TGTGCCAGCTCACCACCTACGGGGACCGGGAGTGAGCAGTTCTTC,CASSPPTGTGSEQFF
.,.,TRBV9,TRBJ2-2,TGTGCCAGCAGCGTAGGGGCCCAGCCGAGGAGGAGCACCGGGGAGCTGTTTTTT,CASSVGAQPRRSTGELFF
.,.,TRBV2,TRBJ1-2,TGTGCCAGCAGTGACCGGGGTTCAGGGTCACATGGCTACACCTTC,CASSDRGSGSHGYTF
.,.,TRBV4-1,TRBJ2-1,TGCGCCAGCAGCCAAGACGGGCCCGCCCTACTTTCTGGGGATGAGCAGTTCTTC,CASSQDGPALLSGDEQFF
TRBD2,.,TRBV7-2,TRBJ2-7,TGTGCCAGCGGCGACCGCGGGACTACCTACGAGCAGTACTTC,CASGDRGTTYEQYF
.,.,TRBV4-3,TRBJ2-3,TGCGCCAGCAGCCAAGGGGCAGCTAGCACAGATACGCAGTATTTT,CASSQGAASTDTQYF
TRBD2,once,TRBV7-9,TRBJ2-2,TGTGCCAGCAGCTTACGGCCTAGCGGTCTCTTAGGGGAGCTGTTTTTT,CASSLRPSGLLGELFF
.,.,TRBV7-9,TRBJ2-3,TGTGCCAGCAGCTTAGGGGCCCAATGGAATACGCAGTATTTT,CASSLGAQWNTQYF
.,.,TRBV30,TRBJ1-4,TGTGCCTGGACCGAGCGAAACGGTGAAAAACTGTTTTTT,CAWTERNGEKLFF
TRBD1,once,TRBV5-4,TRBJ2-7,TGTGCCAGCAGCTTTGGCCAGGGACAGTCCTCCTACGAGCAGTACTTC,CASSFGQGQSSYEQYF
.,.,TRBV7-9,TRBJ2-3,TGTGCCAGCAGCTTAAGCAGAACAGATACGCAGTATTTT,CASSLSRTDTQYF
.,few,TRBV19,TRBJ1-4,TGTGCCAGTAGTCCCTCCGCCGGGACATGGGTCGAAAAACTGTTTTTT,CASSPSAGTWVEKLFF
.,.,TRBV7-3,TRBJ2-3,TGTGCCAGCAGCTTTGGGGGATCAACCGATACGCAGTATTTT,CASSFGGSTDTQYF
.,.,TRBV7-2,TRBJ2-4,TGTGTCAGCAGCTTAGCGTACGCTTCGGGAGTACCGGCCAAAAACATTCAGTACTTC,CVSSLAYASGVPAKNIQYF
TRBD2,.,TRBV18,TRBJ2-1,TGTGCCAGCTCACCATTAGCGGGAGGATCCTACAATGAGCAGTTCTTC,CASSPLAGGSYNEQFF
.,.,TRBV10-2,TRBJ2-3,TGCGCCAGCACCACGGGGGCTAGCGGTACAGATACGCAGTATTTT,CASTTGASGTDTQYF
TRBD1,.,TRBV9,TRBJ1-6,TGTGCCAGCAGCGGGGGACAGGGGGCTGTTTCACCCCTCCACTTT,CASSGGQGAVSPLHF
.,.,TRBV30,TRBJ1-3,TGTGCCTGGAGTGTAAAGACAGGCAGCTTCTCTGGAAACACCATATATTTT,CAWSVKTGSFSGNTIYF
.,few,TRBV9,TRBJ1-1,TGTGCCAGCAGCCCCGAGGGGGGCTCTATGAACACTGAAGCTTTCTTT,CASSPEGGSMNTEAFF
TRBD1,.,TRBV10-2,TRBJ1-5,TGCGCCAGCAGTGGGGACAGGGTAGATAGCAATCAGCCCCAGCATTTT,CASSGDRVDSNQPQHF
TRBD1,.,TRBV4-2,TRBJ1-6,TGTGCCAGCAACCCGGGACAGGATAATTCACCCCTCCACTTT,CASNPGQDNSPLHF
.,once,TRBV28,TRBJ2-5,TGTGCCAGCAGTCCCACGGTAGGGCAGTTGGGGGGCCAAGAGACCCAGTACTTC,CASSPTVGQLGGQETQYF
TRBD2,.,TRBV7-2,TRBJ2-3,TGTGCCAGCAGCTCCTTAGCGGGAGCCCCAGATACGCAGTATTTT,CASSSLAGAPDTQYF
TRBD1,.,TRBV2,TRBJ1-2,TGTGCCAGCAGTACAGGGGTCGGCTACACCTTC,CASSTGVGYTF
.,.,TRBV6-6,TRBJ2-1,TGTGCCAGCAGGAGACGGTATGGCAGCTCCTACAATGAGCAGTTCTTC,CASRRRYGSSYNEQFF
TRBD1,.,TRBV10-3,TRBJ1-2,TGTGCCATCAGTGACCCGGACAGGGGAGTCTATGGCTACACCTTC,CAISDPDRGVYGYTF
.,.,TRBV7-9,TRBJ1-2,TGTGCCAGCAGCTTAGTCCCAGGGGCCAACTATGGCTACACCTTC,CASSLVPGANYGYTF
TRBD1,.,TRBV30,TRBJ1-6,TGTGCCTGGAGTTGGTGGGACAGGAGTAATAATTCACCCCTCCACTTT,CAWSWWDRSNNSPLHF
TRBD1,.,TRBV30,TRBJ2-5,TGTGCCTGGGACCAGGGGGCGGTCGGGGGGACCCAGTACTTC,CAWDQGAVGGTQYF
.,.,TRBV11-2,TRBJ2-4,TGTGCCAGCAGCTCCAGGAAGGATCTAGCCAAAAACATTCAGTACTTC,CASSSRKDLAKNIQYF
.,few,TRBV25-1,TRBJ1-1,TGTGCCAGCAGTGACCGACGACTGAACACTGAAGCTTTCTTT,CASSDRRLNTEAFF
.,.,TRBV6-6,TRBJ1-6,TGTGCCAGCGGCGACAGACTTAATTCACCCCTCCACTTT,CASGDRLNSPLHF
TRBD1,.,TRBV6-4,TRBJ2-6,TGTGCCAGCAGTGACACAGGGGCTGGGGCCAACGTCCTGACTTTC,CASSDTGAGANVLTF
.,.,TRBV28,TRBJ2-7,TGTGCCAGCAGTCCCCTGACAGTATCCTACGAGCAGTACTTC,CASSPLTVSYEQYF
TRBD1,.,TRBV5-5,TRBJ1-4,TGTGCCAGCAGCTGGAATGCCGGGACAGGGGGTGAAAAACTGTTTTTT,CASSWNAGTGGEKLFF
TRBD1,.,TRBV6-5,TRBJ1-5,TGTGCCAGCAGGCCCACAGGGGCCTCCAATCAGCCCCAGCATTTT,CASRPTGASNQPQHF
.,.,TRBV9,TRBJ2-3,TGTGCCAGCAAGGGTGAAGGGTTGAGGGGGAAGGGCACAGATACGCAGTATTTT,CASKGEGLRGKGTDTQYF
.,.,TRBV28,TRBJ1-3,TGTGCCAGCACCCTCGGGCGGATCTCTGGAAACACCATATATTTT,CASTLGRISGNTIYF
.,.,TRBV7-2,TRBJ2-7,TGTGCCAGCAGCTTCTCTGAGGCTGGGGGCTACGAGCAGTACTTC,CASSFSEAGGYEQYF
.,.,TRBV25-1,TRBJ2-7,TGTGCCAGCAGTGACCCTTCCCAGGGCACCTACGAGCAGTACTTC,CASSDPSQGTYEQYF